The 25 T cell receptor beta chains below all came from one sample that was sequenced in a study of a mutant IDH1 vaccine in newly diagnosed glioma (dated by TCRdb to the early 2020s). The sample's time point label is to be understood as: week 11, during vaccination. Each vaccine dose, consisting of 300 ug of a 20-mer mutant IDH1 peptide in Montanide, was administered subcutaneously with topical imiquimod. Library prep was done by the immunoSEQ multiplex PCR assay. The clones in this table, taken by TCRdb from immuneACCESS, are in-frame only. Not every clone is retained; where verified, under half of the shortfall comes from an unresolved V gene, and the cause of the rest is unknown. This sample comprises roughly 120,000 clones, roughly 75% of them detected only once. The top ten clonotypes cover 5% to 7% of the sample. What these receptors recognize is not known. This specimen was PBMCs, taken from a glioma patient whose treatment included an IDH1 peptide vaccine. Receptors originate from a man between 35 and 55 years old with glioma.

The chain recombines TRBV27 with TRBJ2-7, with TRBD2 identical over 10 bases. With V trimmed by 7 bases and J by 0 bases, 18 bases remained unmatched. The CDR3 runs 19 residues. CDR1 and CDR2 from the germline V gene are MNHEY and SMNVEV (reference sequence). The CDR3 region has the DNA TGTGCCAGCAAGCATTCTTGGGGGGGACTAGCGCCGAGCTCCTACGAGCAGTACTTC. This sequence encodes CASKHSWGGLAPSSYEQYF.

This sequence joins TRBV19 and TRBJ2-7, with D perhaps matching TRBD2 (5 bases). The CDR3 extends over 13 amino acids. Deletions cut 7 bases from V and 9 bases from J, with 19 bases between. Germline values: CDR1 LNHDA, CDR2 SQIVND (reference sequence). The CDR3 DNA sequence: TGTGCCAGTACCCCTGGGCCCAATCGGGGGCAGTACTTC. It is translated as CASTPGPNRGQYF.

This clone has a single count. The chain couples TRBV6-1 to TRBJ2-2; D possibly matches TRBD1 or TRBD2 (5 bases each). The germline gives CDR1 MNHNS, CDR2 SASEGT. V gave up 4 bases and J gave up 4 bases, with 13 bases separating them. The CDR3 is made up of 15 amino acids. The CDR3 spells CASSGRGGRTGELFF. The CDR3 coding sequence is TGTGCCAGCAGTGGCCGTGGGGGTCGCACCGGGGAGCTGTTTTTT.

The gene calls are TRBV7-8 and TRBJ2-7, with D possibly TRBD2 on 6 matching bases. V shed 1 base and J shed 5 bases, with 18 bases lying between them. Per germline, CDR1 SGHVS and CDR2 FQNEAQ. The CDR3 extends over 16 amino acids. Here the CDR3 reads CASSLGLGGTLHEQYF. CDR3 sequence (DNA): TGTGCCAGCAGCTTAGGCCTGGGGGGAACCCTCCACGAGCAGTACTTC.

The CDR3 protein is CASSMGYEQYF. The DNA of the CDR3 is TGTGCCAGTAGTATGGGCTACGAGCAGTACTTC. The genes are TRBV19 and TRBJ2-7; no reliable D call. The CDR3 is made up of 11 amino acids. Trimming pared 3 bases from V and 3 bases from J, leaving 3 bases between. Per the germline V gene, CDR1 is LNHDA and CDR2 is SQIVND (reference sequence).

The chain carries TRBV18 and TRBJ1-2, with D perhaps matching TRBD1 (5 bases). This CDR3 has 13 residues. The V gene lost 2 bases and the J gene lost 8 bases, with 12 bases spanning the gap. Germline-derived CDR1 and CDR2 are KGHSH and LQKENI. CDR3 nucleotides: TGTGCCAGCTCACCAGGATGGGGCCAGGGCTACACCTTC. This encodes CASSPGWGQGYTF. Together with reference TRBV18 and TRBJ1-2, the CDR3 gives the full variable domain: NAGVMQNPRHLVRRRGQEARLRCSPMKGHSHVYWYRQLPEEGLKFMVYLQKENIIDESGMPKERFSAEFPKEGPSILRIQQVVRGDSAAYFCASSPGWGQGYTFGSGTRLTVV.

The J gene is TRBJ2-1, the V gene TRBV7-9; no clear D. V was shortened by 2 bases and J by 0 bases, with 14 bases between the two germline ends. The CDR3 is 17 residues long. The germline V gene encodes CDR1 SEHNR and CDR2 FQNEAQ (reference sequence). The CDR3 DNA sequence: TGTGCCAGCAGCTTATCGGTTCCTCCCAGCTCCTACAATGAGCAGTTCTTC. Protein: CASSLSVPPSSYNEQFF.

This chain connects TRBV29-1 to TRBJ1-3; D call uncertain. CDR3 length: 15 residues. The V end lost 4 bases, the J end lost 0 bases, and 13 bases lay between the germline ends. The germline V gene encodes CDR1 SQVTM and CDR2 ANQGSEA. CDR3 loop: CSVVFGNPSGNTIYF. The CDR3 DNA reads TGCAGCGTTGTATTTGGGAACCCCTCTGGAAACACCATATATTTT.

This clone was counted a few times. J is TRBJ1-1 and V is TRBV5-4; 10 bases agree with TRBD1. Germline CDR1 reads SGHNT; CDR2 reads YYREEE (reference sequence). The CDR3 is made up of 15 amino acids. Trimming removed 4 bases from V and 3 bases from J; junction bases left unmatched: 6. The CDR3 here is CASSLGTGAYTEAFF. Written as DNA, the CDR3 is TGTGCCAGCAGCCTAGGGACAGGGGCTTACACTGAAGCTTTCTTT.

The CDR3 region has the DNA TGTGCCAGCACTTATTGGGGAGGGGATTCCTACGAGCAGTACTTC. Encoded protein: CASTYWGGDSYEQYF. This rearrangement joins TRBV6-1 to TRBJ2-7; 7 nucleotides align to TRBD2. Unmatched junction bases numbered 10, after V lost 7 bases and J lost 1 base. Germline CDR1 is MNHNS and CDR2 is SASEGT. The CDR3 is 15 amino acids.

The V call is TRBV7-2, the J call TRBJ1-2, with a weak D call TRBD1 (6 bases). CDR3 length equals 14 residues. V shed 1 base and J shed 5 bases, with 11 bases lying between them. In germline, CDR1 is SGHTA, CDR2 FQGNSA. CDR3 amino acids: CASSLEGVVYGYTF. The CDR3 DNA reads TGTGCCAGCAGCTTAGAGGGGGTTGTGTATGGCTACACCTTC.

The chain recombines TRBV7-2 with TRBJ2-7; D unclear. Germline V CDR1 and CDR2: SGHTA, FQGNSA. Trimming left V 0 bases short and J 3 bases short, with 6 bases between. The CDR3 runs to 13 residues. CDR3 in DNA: TGTGCCAGCAGCTTAGCGTACAGCTACGAGCAGTACTTC. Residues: CASSLAYSYEQYF. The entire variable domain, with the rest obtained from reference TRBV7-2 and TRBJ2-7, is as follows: GAGVSQSPSNKVTEKGKDVELRCDPISGHTALYWYRQSLGQGLEFLIYFQGNSAPDKSGLPSDRFSAERTGGSVSTLTIQRTQQEDSAVYLCASSLAYSYEQYFGPGTRLTVT.

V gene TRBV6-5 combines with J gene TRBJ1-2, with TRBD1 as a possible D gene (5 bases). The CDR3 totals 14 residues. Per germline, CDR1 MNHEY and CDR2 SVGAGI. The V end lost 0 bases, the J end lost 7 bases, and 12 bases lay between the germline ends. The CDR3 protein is CASSYSFGDCGYTF. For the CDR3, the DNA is TGTGCCAGCAGTTACTCGTTCGGGGACTGTGGCTACACCTTC.

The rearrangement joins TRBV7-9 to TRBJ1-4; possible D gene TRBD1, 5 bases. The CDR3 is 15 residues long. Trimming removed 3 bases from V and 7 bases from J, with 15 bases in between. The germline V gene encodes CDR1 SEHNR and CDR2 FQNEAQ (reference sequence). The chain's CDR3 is CASSFNRDPSEKLFF. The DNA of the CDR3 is TGTGCCAGCAGCTTCAACCGGGACCCCTCTGAAAAACTGTTTTTT.

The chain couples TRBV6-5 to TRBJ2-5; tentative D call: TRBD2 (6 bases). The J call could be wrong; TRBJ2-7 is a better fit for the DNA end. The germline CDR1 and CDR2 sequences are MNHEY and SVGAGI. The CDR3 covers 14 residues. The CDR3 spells CASRATGTFYEQYF. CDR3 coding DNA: TGTGCCAGCAGAGCGACCGGGACTTTCTACGAGCAGTACTTC.

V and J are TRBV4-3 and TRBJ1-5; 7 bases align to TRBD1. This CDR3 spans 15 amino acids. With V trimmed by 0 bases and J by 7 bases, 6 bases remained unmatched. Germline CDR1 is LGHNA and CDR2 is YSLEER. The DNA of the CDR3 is TGCGCCAGCAGCCAAGATAGACAGGGTGGACAGCCCCAGCATTTT. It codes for CASSQDRQGGQPQHF.

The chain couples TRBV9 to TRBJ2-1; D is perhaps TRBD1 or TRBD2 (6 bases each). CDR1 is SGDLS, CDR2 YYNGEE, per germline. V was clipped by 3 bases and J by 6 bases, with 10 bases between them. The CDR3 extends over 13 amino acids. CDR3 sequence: CASSGGAFNEQFF. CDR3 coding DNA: TGTGCCAGCAGCGGGGGGGCTTTCAATGAGCAGTTCTTC.

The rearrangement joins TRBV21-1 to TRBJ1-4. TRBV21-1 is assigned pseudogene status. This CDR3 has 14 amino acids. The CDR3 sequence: CASSKLRQRSSLFF. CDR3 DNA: TGTGCCAGCAGCAAACTAAGGCAGAGGAGTTCCCTGTTTTTT.

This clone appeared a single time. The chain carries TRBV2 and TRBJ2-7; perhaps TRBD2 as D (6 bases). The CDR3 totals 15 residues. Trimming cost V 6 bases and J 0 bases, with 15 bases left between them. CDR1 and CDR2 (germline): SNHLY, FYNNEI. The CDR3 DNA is TGTGCCAGCAGCCTCTCGGGGGTTCCCTCCTACGAGCAGTACTTC. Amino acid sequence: CASSLSGVPSYEQYF.

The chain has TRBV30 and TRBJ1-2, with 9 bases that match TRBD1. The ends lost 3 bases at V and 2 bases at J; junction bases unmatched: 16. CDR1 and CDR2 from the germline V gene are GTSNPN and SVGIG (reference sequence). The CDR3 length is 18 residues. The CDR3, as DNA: TGTGCCTGGAGCCCAAGTCCGGGGACAGGGCGGGAAAACTATGGCTACACCTTC. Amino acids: CAWSPSPGTGRENYGYTF.

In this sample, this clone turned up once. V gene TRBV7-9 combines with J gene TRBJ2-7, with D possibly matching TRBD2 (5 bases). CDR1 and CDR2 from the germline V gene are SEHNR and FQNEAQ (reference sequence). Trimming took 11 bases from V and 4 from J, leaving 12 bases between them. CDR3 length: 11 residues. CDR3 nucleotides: TGTGCCGGTCTTTTAGCGTACGAGCAGTACTTC. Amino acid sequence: CAGLLAYEQYF.

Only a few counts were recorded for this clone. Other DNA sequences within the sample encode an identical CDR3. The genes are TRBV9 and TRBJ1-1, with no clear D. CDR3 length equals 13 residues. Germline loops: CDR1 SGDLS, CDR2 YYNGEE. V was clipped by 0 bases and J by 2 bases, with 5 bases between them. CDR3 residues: CASSVAVNTEAFF. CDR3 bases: TGTGCCAGCAGCGTAGCAGTAAACACTGAAGCTTTCTTT.

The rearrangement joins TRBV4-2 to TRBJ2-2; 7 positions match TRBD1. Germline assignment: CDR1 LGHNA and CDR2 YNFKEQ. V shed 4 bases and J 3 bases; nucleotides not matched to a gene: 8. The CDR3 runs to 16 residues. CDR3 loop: CASSPPRGRDTGELFF. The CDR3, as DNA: TGTGCCAGCAGCCCCCCCAGGGGGAGAGACACCGGGGAGCTGTTTTTT.

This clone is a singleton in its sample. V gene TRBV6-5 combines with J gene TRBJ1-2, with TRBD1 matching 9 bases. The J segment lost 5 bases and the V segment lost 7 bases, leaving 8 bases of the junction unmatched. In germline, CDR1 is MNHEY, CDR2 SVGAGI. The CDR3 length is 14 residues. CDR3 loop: CASNSRDRVYGYTF. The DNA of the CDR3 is TGTGCCAGCAACAGCCGGGACAGGGTTTATGGCTACACCTTC.

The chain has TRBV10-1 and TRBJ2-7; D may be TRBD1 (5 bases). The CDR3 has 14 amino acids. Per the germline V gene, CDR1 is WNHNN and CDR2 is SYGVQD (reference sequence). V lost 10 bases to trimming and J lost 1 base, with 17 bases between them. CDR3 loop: CATQARADSYEQYF. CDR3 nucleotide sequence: TGCGCCACCCAAGCCAGGGCAGATTCCTACGAGCAGTACTTC.